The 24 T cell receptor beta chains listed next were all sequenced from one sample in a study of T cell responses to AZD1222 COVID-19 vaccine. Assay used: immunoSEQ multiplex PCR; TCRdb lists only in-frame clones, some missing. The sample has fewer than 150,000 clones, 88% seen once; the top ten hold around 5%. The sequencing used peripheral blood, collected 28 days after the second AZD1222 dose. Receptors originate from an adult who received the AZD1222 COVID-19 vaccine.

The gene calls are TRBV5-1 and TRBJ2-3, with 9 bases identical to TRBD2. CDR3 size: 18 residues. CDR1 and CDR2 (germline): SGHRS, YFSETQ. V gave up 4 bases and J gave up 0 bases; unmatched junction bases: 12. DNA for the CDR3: TGCGCCAGCAGCGTGCCTCTGCGGGAGGGTTATAGCACAGATACGCAGTATTTT. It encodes CASSVPLREGYSTDTQYF.

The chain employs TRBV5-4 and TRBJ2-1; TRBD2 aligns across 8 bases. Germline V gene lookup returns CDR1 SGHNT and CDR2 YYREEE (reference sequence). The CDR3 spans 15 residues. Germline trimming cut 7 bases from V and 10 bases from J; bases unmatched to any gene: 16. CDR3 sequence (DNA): TGTGCCAGCGGCCTCGTCTTAGCGGGAATTTCCGAGCAGTTCTTC. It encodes CASGLVLAGISEQFF.

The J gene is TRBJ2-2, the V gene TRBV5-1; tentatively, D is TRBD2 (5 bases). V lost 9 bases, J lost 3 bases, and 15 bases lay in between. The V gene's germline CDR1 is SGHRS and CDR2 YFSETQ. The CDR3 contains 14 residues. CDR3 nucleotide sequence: TGCGCCACCGGAGGTGGGGAATACACCGGGGAGCTGTTTTTT. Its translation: CATGGGEYTGELFF.

This chain's CDR3 is CASSLPLGADTEAFF. DNA of the CDR3: TGTGCCAGCAGCTTGCCCCTGGGGGCAGACACTGAAGCTTTCTTT. The chain has TRBV5-6 and TRBJ1-1; D is perhaps TRBD1 (6 bases). CDR3 length: 15 residues. Germline-derived CDR1 and CDR2 are SGHDT and YYEEEE. The V and J ends lost 1 base and 3 bases respectively, with 13 bases between them.

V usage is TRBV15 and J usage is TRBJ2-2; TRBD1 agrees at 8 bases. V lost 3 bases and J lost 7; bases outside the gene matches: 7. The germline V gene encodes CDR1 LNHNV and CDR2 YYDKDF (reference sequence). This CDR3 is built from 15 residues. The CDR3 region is CATSRDREVGGELFF. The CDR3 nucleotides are TGTGCCACCAGCAGGGACAGGGAAGTAGGCGGGGAGCTGTTTTTT.

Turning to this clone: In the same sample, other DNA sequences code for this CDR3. The CDR3 nucleotides are TGTGCCAGCAGTGAAGGGGGAGCTAACTATGGCTACACCTTC. It codes for CASSEGGANYGYTF. The chain joins TRBV6-1 to TRBJ1-2, with no clear D. The germline V gene encodes CDR1 MNHNS and CDR2 SASEGT. This CDR3 spans 14 amino acids. V was pared by 1 base and J by 0 bases, with 6 bases between.

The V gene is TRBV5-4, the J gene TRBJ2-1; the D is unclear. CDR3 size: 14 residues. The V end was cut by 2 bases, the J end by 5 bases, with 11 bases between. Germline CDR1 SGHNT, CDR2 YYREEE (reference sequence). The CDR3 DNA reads TGTGCCAGCAGCTTATCCGGGCCGCACAATGAGCAGTTCTTC. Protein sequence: CASSLSGPHNEQFF.

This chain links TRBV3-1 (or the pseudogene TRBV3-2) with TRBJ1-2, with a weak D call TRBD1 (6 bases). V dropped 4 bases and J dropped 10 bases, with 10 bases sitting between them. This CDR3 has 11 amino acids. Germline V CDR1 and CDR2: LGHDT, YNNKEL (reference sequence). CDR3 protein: CASSRRQDYTF. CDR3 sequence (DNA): TGTGCCAGCAGCCGAAGACAGGACTACACCTTC.

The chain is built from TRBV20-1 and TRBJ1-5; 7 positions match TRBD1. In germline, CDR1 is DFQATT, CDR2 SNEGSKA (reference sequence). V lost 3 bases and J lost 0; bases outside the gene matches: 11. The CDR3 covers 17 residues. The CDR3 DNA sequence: TGCAGTGCTAGTTGGGGACAGAGAATCTATAGCAATCAGCCCCAGCATTTT. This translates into CSASWGQRIYSNQPQHF.

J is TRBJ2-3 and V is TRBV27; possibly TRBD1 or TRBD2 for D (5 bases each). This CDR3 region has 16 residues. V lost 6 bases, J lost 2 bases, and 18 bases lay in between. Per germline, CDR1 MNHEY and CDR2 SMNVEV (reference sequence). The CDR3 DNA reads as TGTGCCAGCAGCCGACTAACATCAGGGATCACAGATACGCAGTATTTT. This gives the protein CASSRLTSGITDTQYF.

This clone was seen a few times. The CDR3 loop is CASSLYGQGYEQYF. DNA of the CDR3: TGTGCCAGCAGCCTCTACGGACAGGGCTACGAGCAGTACTTC. J is TRBJ2-7 and V is TRBV2, with TRBD1 matching over 8 bases. The germline CDR1 and CDR2 sequences are SNHLY and FYNNEI. J lost 3 bases, V lost 6 bases, and 7 bases had no gene match. The CDR3 is made up of 14 amino acids.

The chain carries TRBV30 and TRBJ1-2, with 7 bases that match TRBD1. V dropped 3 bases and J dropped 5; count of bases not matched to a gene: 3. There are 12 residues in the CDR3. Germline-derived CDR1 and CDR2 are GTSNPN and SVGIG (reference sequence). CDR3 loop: CAWSGRGYGYTF. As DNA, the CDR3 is TGTGCCTGGAGCGGCAGGGGGTATGGCTACACCTTC. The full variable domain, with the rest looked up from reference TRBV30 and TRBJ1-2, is SQTIHQWPATLVQPVGSPLSLECTVEGTSNPNLYWYRQAAGRGLQLLFYSVGIGQISSEVPQNLSASRPQDRQFILSSKKLLLSDSGFYLCAWSGRGYGYTFGSGTRLTVV.

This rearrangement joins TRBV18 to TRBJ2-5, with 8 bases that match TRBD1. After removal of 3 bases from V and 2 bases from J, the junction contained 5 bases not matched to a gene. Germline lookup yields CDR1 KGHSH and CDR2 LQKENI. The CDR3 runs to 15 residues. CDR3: CASSPQGASQETQYF. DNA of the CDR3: TGTGCCAGCTCACCTCAGGGGGCCAGTCAAGAGACCCAGTACTTC.

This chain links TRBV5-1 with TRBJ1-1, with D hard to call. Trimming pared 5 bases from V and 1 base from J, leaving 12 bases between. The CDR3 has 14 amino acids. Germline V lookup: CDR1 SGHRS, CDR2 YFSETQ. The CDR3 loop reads CASSSLDTNTEAFF. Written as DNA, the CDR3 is TGCGCCAGCAGTTCCCTCGACACGAACACTGAAGCTTTCTTT.

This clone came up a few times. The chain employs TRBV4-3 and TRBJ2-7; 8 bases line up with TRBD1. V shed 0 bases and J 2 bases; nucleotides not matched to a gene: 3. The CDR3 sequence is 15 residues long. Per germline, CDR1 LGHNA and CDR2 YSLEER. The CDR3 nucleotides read TGCGCCAGCAGCCAAGAAACAGGGGGAACCTACGAGCAGTACTTC. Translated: CASSQETGGTYEQYF.

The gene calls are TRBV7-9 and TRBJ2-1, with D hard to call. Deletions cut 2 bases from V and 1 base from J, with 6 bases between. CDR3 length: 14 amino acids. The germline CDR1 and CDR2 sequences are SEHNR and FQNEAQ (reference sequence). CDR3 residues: CASSLLSSYNEQFF. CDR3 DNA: TGTGCCAGCAGCTTACTATCATCCTACAATGAGCAGTTCTTC.

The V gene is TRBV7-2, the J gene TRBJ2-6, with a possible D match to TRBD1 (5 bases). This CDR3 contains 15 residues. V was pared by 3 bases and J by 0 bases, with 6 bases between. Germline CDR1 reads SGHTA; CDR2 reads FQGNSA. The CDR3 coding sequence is TGTGCCAGCAGCTTGACAGACTCTGGGGCCAACGTCCTGACTTTC. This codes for CASSLTDSGANVLTF.

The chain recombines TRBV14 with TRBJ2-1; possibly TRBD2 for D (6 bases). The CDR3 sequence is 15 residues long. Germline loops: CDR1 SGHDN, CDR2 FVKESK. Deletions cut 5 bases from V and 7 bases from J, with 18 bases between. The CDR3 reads CASSFRDSSWNEQFF. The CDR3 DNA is TGTGCCAGCAGCTTCAGGGACTCCTCGTGGAATGAGCAGTTCTTC.

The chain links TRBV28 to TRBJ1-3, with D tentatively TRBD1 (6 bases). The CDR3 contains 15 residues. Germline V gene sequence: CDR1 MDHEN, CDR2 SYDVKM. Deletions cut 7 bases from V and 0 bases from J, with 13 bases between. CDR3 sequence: CASNPTGLSGNTIYF. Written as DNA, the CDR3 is TGTGCCAGCAACCCCACAGGGCTCTCTGGAAACACCATATATTTT.

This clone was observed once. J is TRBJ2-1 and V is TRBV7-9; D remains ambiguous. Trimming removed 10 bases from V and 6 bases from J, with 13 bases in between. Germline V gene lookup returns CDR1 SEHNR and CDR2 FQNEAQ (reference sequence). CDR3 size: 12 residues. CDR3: CATGTESNEQFF. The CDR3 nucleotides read TGTGCCACCGGAACGGAATCCAATGAGCAGTTCTTC.

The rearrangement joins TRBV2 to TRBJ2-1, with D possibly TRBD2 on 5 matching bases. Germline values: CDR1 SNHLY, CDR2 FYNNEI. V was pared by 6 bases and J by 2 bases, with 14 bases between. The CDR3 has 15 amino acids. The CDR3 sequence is CASRLSGAPYNEQFF. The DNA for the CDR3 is TGTGCCAGCAGACTGAGCGGAGCCCCCTACAATGAGCAGTTCTTC.

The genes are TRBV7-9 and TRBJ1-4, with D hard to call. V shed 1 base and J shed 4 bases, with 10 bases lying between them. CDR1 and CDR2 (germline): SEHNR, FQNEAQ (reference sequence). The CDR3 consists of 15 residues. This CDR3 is CASSLGTRLNEKLFF. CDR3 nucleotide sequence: TGTGCCAGCAGCTTAGGCACCAGGCTTAATGAAAAACTGTTTTTT.

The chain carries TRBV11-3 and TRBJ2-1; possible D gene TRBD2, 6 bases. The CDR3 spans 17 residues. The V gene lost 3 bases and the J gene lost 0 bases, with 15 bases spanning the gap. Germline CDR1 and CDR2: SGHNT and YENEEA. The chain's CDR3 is CASSLGGFALSYNEQFF. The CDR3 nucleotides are TGTGCCAGCAGCTTGGGAGGTTTTGCGCTCTCCTACAATGAGCAGTTCTTC.

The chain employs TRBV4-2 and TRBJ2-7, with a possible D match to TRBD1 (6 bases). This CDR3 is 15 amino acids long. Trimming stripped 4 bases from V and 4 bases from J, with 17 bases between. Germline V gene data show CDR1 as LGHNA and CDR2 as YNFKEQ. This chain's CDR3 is CASSPVGQGKYEQYF. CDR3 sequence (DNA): TGTGCCAGCAGCCCGGTCGGGCAGGGGAAATACGAGCAGTACTTC.